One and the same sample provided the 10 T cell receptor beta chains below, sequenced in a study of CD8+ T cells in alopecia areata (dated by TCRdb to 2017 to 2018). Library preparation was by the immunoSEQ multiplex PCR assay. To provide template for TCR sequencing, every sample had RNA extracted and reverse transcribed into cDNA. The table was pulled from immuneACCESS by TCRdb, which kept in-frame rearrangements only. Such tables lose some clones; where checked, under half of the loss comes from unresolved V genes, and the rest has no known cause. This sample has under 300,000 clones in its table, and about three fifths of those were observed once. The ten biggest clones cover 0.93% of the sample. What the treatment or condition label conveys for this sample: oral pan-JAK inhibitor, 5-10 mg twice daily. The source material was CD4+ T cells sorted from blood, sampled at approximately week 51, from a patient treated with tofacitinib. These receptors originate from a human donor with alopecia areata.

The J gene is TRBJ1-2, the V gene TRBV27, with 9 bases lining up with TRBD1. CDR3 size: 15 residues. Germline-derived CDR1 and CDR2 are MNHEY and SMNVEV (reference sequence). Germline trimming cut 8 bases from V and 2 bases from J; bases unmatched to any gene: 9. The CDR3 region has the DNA TGTGCCAGCCTTCCTCACGGGACAGGGAACTATGGCTACACCTTC. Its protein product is CASLPHGTGNYGYTF.

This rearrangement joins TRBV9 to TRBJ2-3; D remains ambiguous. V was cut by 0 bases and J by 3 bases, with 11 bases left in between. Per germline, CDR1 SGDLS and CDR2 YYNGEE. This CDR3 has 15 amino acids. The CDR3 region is CASSVAITRTDTQYF. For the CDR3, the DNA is TGTGCCAGCAGCGTAGCCATCACTCGGACAGATACGCAGTATTTT.

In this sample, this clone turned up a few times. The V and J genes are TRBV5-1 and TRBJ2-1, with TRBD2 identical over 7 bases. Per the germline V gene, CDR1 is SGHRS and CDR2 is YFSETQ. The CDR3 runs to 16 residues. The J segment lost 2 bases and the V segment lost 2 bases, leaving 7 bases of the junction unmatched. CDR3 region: CASSFSDGGTYNEQFF. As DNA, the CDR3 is TGCGCCAGCAGCTTCTCCGACGGGGGGACCTACAATGAGCAGTTCTTC.

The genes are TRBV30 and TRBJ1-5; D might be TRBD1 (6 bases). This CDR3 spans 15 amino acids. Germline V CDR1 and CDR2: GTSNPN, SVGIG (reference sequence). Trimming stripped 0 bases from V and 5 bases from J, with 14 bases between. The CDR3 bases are TGTGCCTGGAGTGTGGACTTACAGGGCGATCAGCCCCAGCATTTT. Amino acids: CAWSVDLQGDQPQHF.

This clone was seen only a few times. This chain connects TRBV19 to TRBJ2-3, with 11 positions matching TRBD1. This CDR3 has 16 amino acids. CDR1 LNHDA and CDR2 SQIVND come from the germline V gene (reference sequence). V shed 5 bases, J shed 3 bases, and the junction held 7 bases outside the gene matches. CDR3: CASSPRGQGATDTQYF. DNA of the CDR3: TGTGCCAGTAGTCCCCGAGGACAGGGGGCTACAGATACGCAGTATTTT. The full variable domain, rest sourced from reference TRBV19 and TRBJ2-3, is DGGITQSPKYLFRKEGQNVTLSCEQNLNHDAMYWYRQDPGQGLRLIYYSQIVNDFQKGDIAEGYSVSREKKESFPLTVTSAQKNPTAFYLCASSPRGQGATDTQYFGPGTRLTVL.

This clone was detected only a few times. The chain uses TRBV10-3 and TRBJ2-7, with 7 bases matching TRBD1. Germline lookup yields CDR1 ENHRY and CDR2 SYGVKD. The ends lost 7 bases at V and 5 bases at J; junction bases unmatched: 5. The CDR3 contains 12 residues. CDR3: CAITPTGNEQYF. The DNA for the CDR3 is TGTGCCATCACCCCGACAGGGAACGAGCAGTACTTC.

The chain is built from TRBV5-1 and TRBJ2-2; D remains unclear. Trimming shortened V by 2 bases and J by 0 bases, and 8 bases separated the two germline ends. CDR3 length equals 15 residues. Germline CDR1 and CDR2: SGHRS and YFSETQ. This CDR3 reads CASSLDQPNTGELFF. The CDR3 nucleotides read TGCGCCAGCAGCTTAGATCAGCCGAACACCGGGGAGCTGTTTTTT.

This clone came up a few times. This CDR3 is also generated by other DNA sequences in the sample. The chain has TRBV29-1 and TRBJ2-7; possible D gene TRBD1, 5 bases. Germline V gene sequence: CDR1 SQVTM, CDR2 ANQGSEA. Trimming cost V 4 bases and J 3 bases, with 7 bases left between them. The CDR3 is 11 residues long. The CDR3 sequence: CSVGGSYEQYF. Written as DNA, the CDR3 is TGCAGCGTTGGGGGCAGCTACGAGCAGTACTTC.

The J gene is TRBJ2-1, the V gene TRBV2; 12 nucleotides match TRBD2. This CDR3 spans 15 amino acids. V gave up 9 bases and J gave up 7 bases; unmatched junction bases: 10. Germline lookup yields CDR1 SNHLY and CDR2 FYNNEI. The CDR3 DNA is TGTGCCAGTAACCAACTAGCGGGGGGTCGTAATGAGCAGTTCTTC. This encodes CASNQLAGGRNEQFF.

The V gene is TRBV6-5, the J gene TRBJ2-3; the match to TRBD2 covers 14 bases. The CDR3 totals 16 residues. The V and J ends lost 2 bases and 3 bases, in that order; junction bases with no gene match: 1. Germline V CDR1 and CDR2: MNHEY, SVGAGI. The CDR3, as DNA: TGTGCCAGCAGTTACCGGACTAGCGGGGGGACAGATACGCAGTATTTT. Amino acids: CASSYRTSGGTDTQYF.